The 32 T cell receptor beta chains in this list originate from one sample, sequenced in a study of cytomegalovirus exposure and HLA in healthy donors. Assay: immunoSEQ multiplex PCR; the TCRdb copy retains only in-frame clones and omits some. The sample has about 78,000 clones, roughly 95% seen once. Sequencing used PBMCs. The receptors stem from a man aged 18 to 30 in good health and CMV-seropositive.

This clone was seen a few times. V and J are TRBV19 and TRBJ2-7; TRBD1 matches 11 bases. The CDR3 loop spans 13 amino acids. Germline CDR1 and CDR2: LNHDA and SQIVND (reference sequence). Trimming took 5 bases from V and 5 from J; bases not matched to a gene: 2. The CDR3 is CASSPGQGDEQYF. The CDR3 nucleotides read TGTGCCAGTAGTCCGGGACAGGGGGACGAGCAGTACTTC. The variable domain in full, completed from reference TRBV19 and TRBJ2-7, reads DGGITQSPKYLFRKEGQNVTLSCEQNLNHDAMYWYRQDPGQGLRLIYYSQIVNDFQKGDIAEGYSVSREKKESFPLTVTSAQKNPTAFYLCASSPGQGDEQYFGPGTRLTVT.

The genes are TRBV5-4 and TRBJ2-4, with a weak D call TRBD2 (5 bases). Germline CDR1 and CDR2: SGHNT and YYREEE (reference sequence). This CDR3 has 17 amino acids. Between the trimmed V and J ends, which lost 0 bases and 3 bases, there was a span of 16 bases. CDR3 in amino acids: CASSLVGRTEGKNIQYF. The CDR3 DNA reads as TGTGCCAGCAGCTTGGTTGGGCGGACTGAGGGCAAAAACATTCAGTACTTC. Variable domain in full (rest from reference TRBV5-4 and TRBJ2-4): ETGVTQSPTHLIKTRGQQVTLRCSSQSGHNTVSWYQQALGQGPQFIFQYYREEENGRGNFPPRFSGLQFPNYSSELNVNALELDDSALYLCASSLVGRTEGKNIQYFGAGTRLSVL.

The CDR3 coding sequence is TGTGCCAGCTCACCTTACACCTACGAGCAGTACTTC. Translation: CASSPYTYEQYF. The chain recombines TRBV18 with TRBJ2-7; no reliable D call. Per germline, CDR1 KGHSH and CDR2 LQKENI. Trimming cost V 3 bases and J 2 bases, with 5 bases left between them. The CDR3 consists of 12 residues.

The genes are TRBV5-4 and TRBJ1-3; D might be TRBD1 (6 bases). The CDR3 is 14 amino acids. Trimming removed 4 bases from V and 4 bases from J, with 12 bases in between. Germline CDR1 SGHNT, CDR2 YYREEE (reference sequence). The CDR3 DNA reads TGTGCCAGCAGCATTAGGGGGTACGGAAACACCATATATTTT. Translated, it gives CASSIRGYGNTIYF.

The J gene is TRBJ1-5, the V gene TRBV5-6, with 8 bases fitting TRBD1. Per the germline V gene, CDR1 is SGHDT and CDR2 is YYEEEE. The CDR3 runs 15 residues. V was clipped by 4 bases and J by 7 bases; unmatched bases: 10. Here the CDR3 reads CASSPYGQGGQPQHF. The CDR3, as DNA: TGTGCCAGCAGCCCGTACGGACAGGGAGGCCAGCCCCAGCATTTT.

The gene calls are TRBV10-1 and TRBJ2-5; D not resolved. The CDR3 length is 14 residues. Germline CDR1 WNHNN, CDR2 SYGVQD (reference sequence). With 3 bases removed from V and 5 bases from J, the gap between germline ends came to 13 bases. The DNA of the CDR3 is TGCGCCAGCAGTGACCACCCCCCGAGGGAGACCCAGTACTTC. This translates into CASSDHPPRETQYF.

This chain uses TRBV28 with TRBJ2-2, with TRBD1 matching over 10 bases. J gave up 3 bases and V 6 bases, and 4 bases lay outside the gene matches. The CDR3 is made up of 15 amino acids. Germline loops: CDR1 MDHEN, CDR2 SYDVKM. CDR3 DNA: TGTGCCAGCAGGCCGGGACAGGGGTACACCGGGGAGCTGTTTTTT. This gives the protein CASRPGQGYTGELFF.

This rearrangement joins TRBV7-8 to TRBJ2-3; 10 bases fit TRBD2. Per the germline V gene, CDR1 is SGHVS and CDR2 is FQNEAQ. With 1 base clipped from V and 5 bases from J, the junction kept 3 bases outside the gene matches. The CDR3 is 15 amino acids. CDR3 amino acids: CASSLGVAGGDTQYF. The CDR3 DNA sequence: TGTGCCAGCAGCTTAGGGGTAGCGGGAGGAGATACGCAGTATTTT.

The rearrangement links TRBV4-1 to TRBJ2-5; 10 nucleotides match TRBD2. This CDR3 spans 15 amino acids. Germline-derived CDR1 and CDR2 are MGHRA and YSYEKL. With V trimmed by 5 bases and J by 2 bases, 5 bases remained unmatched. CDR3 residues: CASSWSGRDQETQYF. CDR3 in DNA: TGCGCCAGCAGCTGGAGCGGGAGGGATCAAGAGACCCAGTACTTC.

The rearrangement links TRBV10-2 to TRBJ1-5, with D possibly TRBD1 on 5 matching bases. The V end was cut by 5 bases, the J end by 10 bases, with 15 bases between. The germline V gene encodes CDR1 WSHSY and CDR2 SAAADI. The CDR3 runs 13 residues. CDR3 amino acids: CASSTRDLEPQHF. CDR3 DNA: TGCGCCAGCAGTACCCGGGACTTAGAACCCCAGCATTTT.

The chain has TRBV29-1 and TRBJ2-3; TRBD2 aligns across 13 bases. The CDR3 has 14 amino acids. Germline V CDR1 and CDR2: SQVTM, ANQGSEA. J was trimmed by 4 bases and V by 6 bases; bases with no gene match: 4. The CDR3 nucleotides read TGCAGCGTGTATGGACTAGCGGGGGCAGATACGCAGTATTTT. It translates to CSVYGLAGADTQYF.

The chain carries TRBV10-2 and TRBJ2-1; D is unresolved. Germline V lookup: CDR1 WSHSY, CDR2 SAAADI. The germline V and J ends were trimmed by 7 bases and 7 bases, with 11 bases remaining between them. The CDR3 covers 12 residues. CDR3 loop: CASTEARNEQFF. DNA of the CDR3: TGCGCCAGCACCGAAGCCCGAAATGAGCAGTTCTTC.

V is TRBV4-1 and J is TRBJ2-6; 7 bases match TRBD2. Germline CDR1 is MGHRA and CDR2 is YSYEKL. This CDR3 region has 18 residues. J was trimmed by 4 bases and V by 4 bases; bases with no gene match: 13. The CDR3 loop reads CASSRSKRAGSGANVLTF. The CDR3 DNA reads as TGCGCCAGCAGCCGCTCGAAAAGAGCGGGATCCGGGGCCAACGTCCTGACTTTC.

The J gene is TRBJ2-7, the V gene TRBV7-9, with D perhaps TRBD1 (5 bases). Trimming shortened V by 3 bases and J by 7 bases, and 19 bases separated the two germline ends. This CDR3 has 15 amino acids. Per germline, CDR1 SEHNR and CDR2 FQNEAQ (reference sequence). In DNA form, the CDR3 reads TGTGCCAGCAGCTTTCTGGCAGGGCCGGTTTATGAGCAGTACTTC. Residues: CASSFLAGPVYEQYF.

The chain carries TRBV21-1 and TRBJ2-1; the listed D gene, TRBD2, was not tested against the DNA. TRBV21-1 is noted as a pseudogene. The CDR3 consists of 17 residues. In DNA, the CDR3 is TGTGCCAGCAGCAATGTGGTTCGGGAATCCTCCTACAATGAGCAGTTCTTC. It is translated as CASSNVVRESSYNEQFF.

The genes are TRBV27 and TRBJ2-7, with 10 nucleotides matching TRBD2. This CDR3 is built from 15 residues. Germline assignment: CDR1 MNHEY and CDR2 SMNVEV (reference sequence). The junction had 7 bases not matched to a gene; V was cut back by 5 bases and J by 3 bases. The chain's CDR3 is CASSESGRGNYEQYF. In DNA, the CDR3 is TGTGCCAGCAGTGAGAGCGGGAGGGGAAACTACGAGCAGTACTTC.

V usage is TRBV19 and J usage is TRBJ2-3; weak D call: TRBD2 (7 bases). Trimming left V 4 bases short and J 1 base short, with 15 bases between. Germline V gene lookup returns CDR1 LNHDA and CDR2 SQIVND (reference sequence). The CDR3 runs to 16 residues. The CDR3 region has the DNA TGTGCCAGTAGTAATGGGGGGGCCCATCGCACAGATACGCAGTATTTT. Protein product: CASSNGGAHRTDTQYF.

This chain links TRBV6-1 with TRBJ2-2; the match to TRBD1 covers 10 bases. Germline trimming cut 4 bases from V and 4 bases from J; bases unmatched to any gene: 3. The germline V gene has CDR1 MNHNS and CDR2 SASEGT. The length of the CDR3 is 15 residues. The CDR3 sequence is CASSGRDRGTGELFF. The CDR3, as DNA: TGTGCCAGCAGTGGCCGGGACAGGGGCACCGGGGAGCTGTTTTTT.

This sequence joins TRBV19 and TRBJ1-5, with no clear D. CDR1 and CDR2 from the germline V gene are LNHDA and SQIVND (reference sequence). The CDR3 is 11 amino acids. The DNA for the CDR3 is TGTTGTTTTAATAGCAATCAGCCCCAGCATTTT. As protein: CCFNSNQPQHF.

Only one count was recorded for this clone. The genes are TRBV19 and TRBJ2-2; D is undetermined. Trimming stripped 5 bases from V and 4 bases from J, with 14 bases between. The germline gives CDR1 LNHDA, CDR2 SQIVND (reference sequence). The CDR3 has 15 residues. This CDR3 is CASSDSSPPTGELFF. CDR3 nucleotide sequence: TGTGCCAGTAGTGATTCGAGTCCCCCCACCGGGGAGCTGTTTTTT.

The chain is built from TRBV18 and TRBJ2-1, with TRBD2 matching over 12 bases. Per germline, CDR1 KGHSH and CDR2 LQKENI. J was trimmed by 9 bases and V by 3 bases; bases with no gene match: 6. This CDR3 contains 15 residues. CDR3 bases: TGTGCCAGCTCACCCGGGACTAGCGGGCAGGTTGAGCAGTTCTTC. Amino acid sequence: CASSPGTSGQVEQFF.

Here the CDR3 DNA reads TGTGCCAGCTCGCTAGCGGGGGACAATGAGCAGTTCTTC. Translation gives CASSLAGDNEQFF. The chain is built from TRBV7-9 and TRBJ2-1; 10 nucleotides agree with TRBD2. With V trimmed by 8 bases and J by 5 bases, 3 bases remained unmatched. The CDR3 contains 13 residues. The V gene's germline CDR1 is SEHNR and CDR2 FQNEAQ (reference sequence).

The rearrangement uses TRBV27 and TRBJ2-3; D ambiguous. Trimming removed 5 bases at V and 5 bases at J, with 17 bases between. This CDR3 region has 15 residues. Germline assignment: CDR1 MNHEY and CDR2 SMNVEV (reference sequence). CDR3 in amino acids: CASSPTRHGQDTQYF. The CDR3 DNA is TGTGCCAGCAGTCCAACTCGCCACGGTCAAGATACGCAGTATTTT.

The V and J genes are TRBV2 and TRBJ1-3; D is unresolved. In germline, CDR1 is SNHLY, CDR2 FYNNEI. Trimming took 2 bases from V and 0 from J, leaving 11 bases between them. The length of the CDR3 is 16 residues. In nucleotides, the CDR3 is TGTGCCAGCAGTGAATACAGATATAGCTCTGGAAACACCATATATTTT. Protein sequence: CASSEYRYSSGNTIYF. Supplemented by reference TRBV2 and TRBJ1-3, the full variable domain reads EPEVTQTPSHQVTQMGQEVILRCVPISNHLYFYWYRQILGQKVEFLVSFYNNEISEKSEIFDDQFSVERPDGSNFTLKIRSTKLEDSAMYFCASSEYRYSSGNTIYFGEGSWLTVV.

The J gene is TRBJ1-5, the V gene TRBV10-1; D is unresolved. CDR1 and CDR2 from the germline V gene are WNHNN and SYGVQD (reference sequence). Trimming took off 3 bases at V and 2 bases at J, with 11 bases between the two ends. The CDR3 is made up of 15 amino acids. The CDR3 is CASSDLRICNQPQHF. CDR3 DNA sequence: TGCGCCAGCAGTGACCTGAGGATTTGCAATCAGCCCCAGCATTTT.

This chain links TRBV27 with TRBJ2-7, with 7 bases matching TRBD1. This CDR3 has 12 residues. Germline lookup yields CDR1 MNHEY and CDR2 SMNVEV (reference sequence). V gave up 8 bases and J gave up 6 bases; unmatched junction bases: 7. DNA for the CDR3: TGTGCCAGCCGAACGTCAGGGGGCGAGCAGTACTTC. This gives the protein CASRTSGGEQYF.

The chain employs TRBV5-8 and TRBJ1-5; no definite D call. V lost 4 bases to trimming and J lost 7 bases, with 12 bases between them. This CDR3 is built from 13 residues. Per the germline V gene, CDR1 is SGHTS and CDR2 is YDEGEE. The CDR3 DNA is TGTGCCAGCAGCCCGGACTATGCCCAGCCCCAGCATTTT. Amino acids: CASSPDYAQPQHF. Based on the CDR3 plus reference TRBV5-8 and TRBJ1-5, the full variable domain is EAGVTQSPTHLIKTRGQQATLRCSPISGHTSVYWYQQALGLGLQFLLWYDEGEERNRGNFPPRFSGRQFPNYSSELNVNALELEDSALYLCASSPDYAQPQHFGDGTRLSIL.

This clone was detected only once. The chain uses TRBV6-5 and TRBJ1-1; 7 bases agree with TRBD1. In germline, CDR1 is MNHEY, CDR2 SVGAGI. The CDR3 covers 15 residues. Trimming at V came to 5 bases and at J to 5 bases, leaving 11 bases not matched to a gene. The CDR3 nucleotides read TGTGCCAGCAGTCCAAGACCAGGGGGTTGGACTGAAGCTTTCTTT. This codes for CASSPRPGGWTEAFF.

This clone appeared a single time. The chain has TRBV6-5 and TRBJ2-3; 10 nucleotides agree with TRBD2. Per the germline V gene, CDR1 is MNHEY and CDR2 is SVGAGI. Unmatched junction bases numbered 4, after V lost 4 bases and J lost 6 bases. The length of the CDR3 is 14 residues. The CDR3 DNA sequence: TGTGCCAGCAGTTCACCGGGACTAGCGGATACGCAGTATTTT. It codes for CASSSPGLADTQYF.

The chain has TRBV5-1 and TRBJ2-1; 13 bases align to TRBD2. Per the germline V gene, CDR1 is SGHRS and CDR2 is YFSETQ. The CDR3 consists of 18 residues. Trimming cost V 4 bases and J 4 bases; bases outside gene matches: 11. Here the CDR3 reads CASSEGLAGVRMYNEQFF. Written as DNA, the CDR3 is TGCGCCAGCAGCGAAGGACTAGCGGGAGTAAGAATGTACAATGAGCAGTTCTTC.

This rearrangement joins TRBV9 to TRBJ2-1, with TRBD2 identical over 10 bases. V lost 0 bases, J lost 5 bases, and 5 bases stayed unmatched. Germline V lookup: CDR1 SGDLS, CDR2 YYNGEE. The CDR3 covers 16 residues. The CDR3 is CASSVASSGSHNEQFF. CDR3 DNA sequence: TGTGCCAGCAGCGTAGCTTCTAGCGGGAGCCACAATGAGCAGTTCTTC.

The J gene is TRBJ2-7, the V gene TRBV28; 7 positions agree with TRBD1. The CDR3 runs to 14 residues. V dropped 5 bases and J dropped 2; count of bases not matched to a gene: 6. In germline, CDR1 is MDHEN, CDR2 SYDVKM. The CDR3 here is CASSPTDRTYEQYF. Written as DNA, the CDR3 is TGTGCCAGCAGTCCGACGGACAGGACCTACGAGCAGTACTTC.